The clone carrying this T cell receptor beta chain was seen a few times. This entry belongs to a study of cytomegalovirus exposure and HLA in healthy donors. At the level of the study: HLA-typed donors were the source of 86 million or so unique TCRs held in an early data release.

Germline CDR1 SGDLS, CDR2 YYNGEE. The length of the CDR3 is 16 residues. With 3 bases clipped from V and 0 bases from J, the junction kept 7 bases outside the gene matches. PCR was performed using 60 Vbeta and 13 Jbeta primers. The assay was immunoSEQ multiplex PCR, and TCRdb's table has in-frame clones only and misses some. The repertoire holds about 120,000 clones, with approximately 80% as singletons. The source of this sequence is a man between 18 and 35 years old in good health and CMV-seropositive. The genes are TRBV9 and TRBJ2-7; TRBD1 agrees at 9 bases. Sequencing input: PBMCs. CDR3 amino acids: CASSEGTGIDSYEQYF. The CDR3 DNA reads as TGTGCCAGCAGCGAGGGGACAGGGATTGACTCCTACGAGCAGTACTTC.